This TCR beta chain was captured in a study of blood T cell repertoires in COVID-19. Across the study: COVID-19 samples from acute and convalescent phases originated in the United States, Italy and Spain.

The protocol was immunoSEQ multiplex PCR, while the TCRdb copy is restricted to in-frame clones and leaves out a portion. Of roughly 250,000 clones listed, roughly 85% are singletons. Trimming left V 3 bases short and J 6 bases short, with 12 bases between. CDR1 is WNHNN and CDR2 is SYGVQD in the germline V gene (reference sequence). The CDR3 runs to 13 residues. Enrollees, about 18 to 95 years old, lived in 24 US areas. Participant reports of clinical history set cohort assignment. Within 2 weeks of study entry, exposed participants had contacted a PCR-confirmed or clinician-diagnosed COVID-19 case. This clone was recorded a few times.

The sample comprised PBMCs or T cells enriched from blood (not recorded which). The receptor's source is a middle-aged woman who had been exposed to COVID-19. The chain links TRBV10-1 to TRBJ2-7, with unresolved D. The CDR3 is CASSEASSGEQYF. In nucleotides, the CDR3 is TGCGCCAGCAGTGAAGCCAGCTCGGGCGAGCAGTACTTC.